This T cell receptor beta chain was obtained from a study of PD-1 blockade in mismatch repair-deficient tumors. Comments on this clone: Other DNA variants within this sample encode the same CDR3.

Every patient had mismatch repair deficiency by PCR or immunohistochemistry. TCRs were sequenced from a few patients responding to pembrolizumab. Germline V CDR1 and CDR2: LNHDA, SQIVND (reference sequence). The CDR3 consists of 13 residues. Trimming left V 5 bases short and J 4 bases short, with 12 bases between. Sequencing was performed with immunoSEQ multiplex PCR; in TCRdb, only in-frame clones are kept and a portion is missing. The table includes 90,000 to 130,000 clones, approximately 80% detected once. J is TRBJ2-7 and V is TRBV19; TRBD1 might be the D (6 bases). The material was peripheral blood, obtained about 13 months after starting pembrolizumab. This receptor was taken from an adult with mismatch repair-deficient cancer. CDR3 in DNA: TGTGCCAGTAGTCCCGGACAGCCTTACGAGCAGTACTTC. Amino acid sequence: CASSPGQPYEQYF.